These 31 T cell receptor beta chains originate from one sample sequenced in a study of blood T cell repertoires in COVID-19. Some clones are missing from TCRdb's copy, which holds only in-frame ones; the method was immunoSEQ multiplex PCR. The table records about 480,000 clones, around 89% of them present only once. Input material: peripheral blood. These receptors were taken from a woman aged 25 to 45 with acute or convalescent COVID-19.

This clone was found once. The chain couples TRBV11-2 to TRBJ1-1; unclear D gene. Germline V CDR1 and CDR2: SGHAT, FQNNGV. The germline V and J ends were trimmed by 4 bases and 0 bases, with 9 bases remaining between them. The CDR3 runs to 14 residues. As DNA, the CDR3 is TGTGCCAGCAGCTATAGCGTCGTGAACACTGAAGCTTTCTTT. This codes for CASSYSVVNTEAFF. Combining the CDR3 with reference TRBV11-2 and TRBJ1-1 gives the whole variable domain EAGVAQSPRYKIIEKRQSVAFWCNPISGHATLYWYQQILGQGPKLLIQFQNNGVVDDSQLPKDRFSAERLKGVDSTLKIQPAKLEDSAVYLCASSYSVVNTEAFFGQGTRLTVV.

The V gene is TRBV9, the J gene TRBJ2-1, with D perhaps matching TRBD2 (6 bases). This CDR3 has 15 residues. The germline gives CDR1 SGDLS, CDR2 YYNGEE. Trimming took off 3 bases at V and 8 bases at J, with 18 bases between the two ends. The CDR3 region has the DNA TGTGCCAGCAGCGCGTGGGACGGAGGGATGGATGAGCAGTTCTTC. Residues: CASSAWDGGMDEQFF.

This chain uses TRBV6-7 with TRBJ2-1; 8 nucleotides line up with TRBD2. Being an ORF, TRBV6-7 has a function that is uncertain. The length of the CDR3 is 19 residues. The V segment lost 0 bases and the J segment 3 bases; nucleotides outside the gene matches: 13. The CDR3 DNA is TGTGCCAGCAGTTACTCCGAACACCGTAGCGGGGAACACTACAATGAGCAGTTCTTC. This codes for CASSYSEHRSGEHYNEQFF.

The gene calls are TRBV7-8 and TRBJ2-7; the match to TRBD1 covers 10 bases. The CDR3 has 14 amino acids. V was clipped by 5 bases and J by 5 bases; unmatched bases: 6. The germline V gene has CDR1 SGHVS and CDR2 FQNEAQ. The CDR3 coding sequence is TGTGCCAGCAGCGTCCGACAGGGGGCCAACGAGCAGTACTTC. It translates to CASSVRQGANEQYF.

Concerning this clone itself: Other DNA sequences in this specimen translate into the identical CDR3. The gene calls are TRBV27 and TRBJ2-7, with 8 bases matching TRBD2. V trimming: 2 bases; J trimming: 4 bases; junction bases outside the gene matches: 1. Germline CDR1 MNHEY, CDR2 SMNVEV (reference sequence). The CDR3 is 13 amino acids. CDR3 amino acids: CASSLSGGYEQYF. The DNA for the CDR3 is TGTGCCAGCAGTTTAAGCGGGGGTTACGAGCAGTACTTC.

V usage is TRBV9 and J usage is TRBJ2-3; 8 nucleotides align to TRBD2. The CDR3 spans 16 residues. Germline loops: CDR1 SGDLS, CDR2 YYNGEE. The junction had 10 bases not matched to a gene; V was cut back by 1 base and J by 6 bases. CDR3 loop: CASSVTGTSSPDTQYF. Here the CDR3 DNA reads TGTGCCAGCAGCGTAACCGGGACTAGTTCACCTGATACGCAGTATTTT.

This rearrangement joins TRBV19 to TRBJ1-1, with no clear D. Germline CDR1 is LNHDA and CDR2 is SQIVND (reference sequence). CDR3 length: 14 residues. V was trimmed by 5 bases and J by 5 bases, leaving 15 bases between them. The CDR3: CASSHLGGLTEAFF. The CDR3 nucleotides read TGTGCCAGTAGTCACTTGGGAGGGTTGACTGAAGCTTTCTTT.

V and J are TRBV7-8 and TRBJ2-3; 10 bases map to TRBD2. Looked up from germline, CDR1 is SGHVS and CDR2 is FQNEAQ. The CDR3 extends over 17 amino acids. The V gene end was trimmed by 7 bases and the J gene end by 2 bases; junction bases not matched to a gene: 12. CDR3 region: CASNQGAGGLYTDTQYF. In DNA, the CDR3 is TGTGCCAGCAACCAAGGAGCGGGGGGGCTATACACAGATACGCAGTATTTT.

V usage is TRBV5-1 and J usage is TRBJ1-2; 7 nucleotides align to TRBD1. CDR1 is SGHRS, CDR2 YFSETQ, per germline. After removal of 0 bases from V and 5 bases from J, the junction contained 4 bases not matched to a gene. CDR3 length equals 14 residues. The CDR3 region has the DNA TGCGCCAGCAGCTTGGAACAGGGGAGGTATGGCTACACCTTC. Amino acid sequence: CASSLEQGRYGYTF.

This chain joins TRBV3-1 (or the pseudogene TRBV3-2) and TRBJ1-2; perhaps TRBD1 as D (5 bases). This CDR3 is built from 13 residues. V was shortened by 2 bases and J by 7 bases, with 11 bases between the two germline ends. Germline assignment: CDR1 LGHDT and CDR2 YNNKEL (reference sequence). CDR3 protein: CASSQHQGGGYTF. The CDR3 nucleotides read TGTGCCAGCAGCCAACACCAGGGAGGTGGCTACACCTTC.

The chain carries TRBV5-5 and TRBJ1-1, with 7 nucleotides matching TRBD1. CDR3 length: 11 amino acids. Germline values: CDR1 SGHKS, CDR2 YYEKEE (reference sequence). Germline trimming cut 5 bases from V and 12 bases from J; bases unmatched to any gene: 7. DNA for the CDR3: TGTGCCAGCAGAAAAACAGGGGAAACTTTCTTT. Translated: CASRKTGETFF.

The CDR3 sequence: CASHAGENTEAFF. DNA for the CDR3: TGTGCCAGCCACGCCGGAGAGAACACTGAAGCTTTCTTT. The V gene is TRBV28, the J gene TRBJ1-1; no firm D call. CDR3 length equals 13 residues. V shed 8 bases and J shed 1 base, with 11 bases lying between them. The germline V gene has CDR1 MDHEN and CDR2 SYDVKM.

This chain uses TRBV27 with TRBJ2-1; the match to TRBD1 covers 9 bases. CDR3 size: 16 residues. Trimming cost V 5 bases and J 2 bases; bases outside gene matches: 7. Per the germline V gene, CDR1 is MNHEY and CDR2 is SMNVEV (reference sequence). CDR3 in amino acids: CASSRPGTGPYNEQFF. CDR3 nucleotides: TGTGCCAGCAGTCGACCCGGGACAGGGCCCTACAATGAGCAGTTCTTC.

Of note for this clone: The same CDR3 can be traced to other DNA sequences in this sample. The gene calls are TRBV5-6 and TRBJ2-7; 8 bases are a match to TRBD1. The junction had 7 bases not matched to a gene; V was cut back by 5 bases and J by 3 bases. This CDR3 contains 14 residues. Germline CDR1 SGHDT, CDR2 YYEEEE. Here the CDR3 reads CASSPGTGGYEQYF. DNA for the CDR3: TGTGCCAGCAGTCCCGGGACAGGAGGCTACGAGCAGTACTTC.

The chain recombines TRBV6-4 with TRBJ1-1; D is unresolved. This CDR3 spans 13 amino acids. The germline V gene encodes CDR1 MRHNA and CDR2 SNTAGT. Trimming shortened V by 3 bases and J by 2 bases, and 7 bases separated the two germline ends. CDR3 in amino acids: CASSEQINTEAFF. The CDR3 nucleotides are TGTGCCAGCAGTGAACAGATTAACACTGAAGCTTTCTTT.

This chain joins TRBV3-1 (or the pseudogene TRBV3-2) and TRBJ1-2; D remains unclear. Per germline, CDR1 LGHDT and CDR2 YNNKEL (reference sequence). The CDR3 is made up of 13 amino acids. Trimming removed 4 bases at V and 7 bases at J, with 13 bases between. Written as DNA, the CDR3 is TGTGCCAGCAGCCGAGCAAGGGCGGGTGGCTACACCTTC. Residues: CASSRARAGGYTF.

The rearrangement joins TRBV7-2 to TRBJ1-3; 9 positions match TRBD1. Germline assignment: CDR1 SGHTA and CDR2 FQGNSA. The CDR3 has 19 residues. With V trimmed by 6 bases and J by 0 bases, 15 bases remained unmatched. The CDR3 DNA sequence: TGTGCCAGCAGTTCCTCGGGACAGGGCGCCCTGAGCTCTGGAAACACCATATATTTT. This encodes CASSSSGQGALSSGNTIYF.

The chain has TRBV2 and TRBJ1-4, with D possibly being TRBD1 (6 bases). This CDR3 has 15 amino acids. With 3 bases removed from V and 2 bases from J, the gap between germline ends came to 10 bases. Germline V gene data show CDR1 as SNHLY and CDR2 as FYNNEI. The DNA for the CDR3 is TGTGCCAGCAGTGATATGACAGGCACTAATGAAAAACTGTTTTTT. Its protein is CASSDMTGTNEKLFF.

This clone has just a few counts. The J gene is TRBJ1-1, the V gene TRBV6-5; the D is unclear. This CDR3 spans 14 amino acids. V lost 7 bases and J lost 4, with 16 bases in between. Germline V gene data show CDR1 as MNHEY and CDR2 as SVGAGI. CDR3 DNA sequence: TGTGCCAGCATGGGAGGGCTCCGAGGCACTGAAGCTTTCTTT. Translation: CASMGGLRGTEAFF.

The rearrangement joins TRBV11-2 to TRBJ2-7; 9 nucleotides align to TRBD1. V lost 6 bases to trimming and J lost 3 bases; unmatched junction nucleotides: 18. There are 18 residues in the CDR3. Per germline, CDR1 SGHAT and CDR2 FQNNGV. For the CDR3, the DNA is TGTGCCAGCAGTTTCGGGCCCTTACAGGGGGCAAATTTCTACGAGCAGTACTTC. Amino acid sequence: CASSFGPLQGANFYEQYF.

V usage is TRBV5-1 and J usage is TRBJ2-1, with a tentative D call TRBD1 (6 bases). Germline V gives CDR1 SGHRS, CDR2 YFSETQ. This CDR3 has 14 residues. Trimming removed 5 bases from V and 3 bases from J, with 12 bases in between. The CDR3 spells CASSLGQYYNEQFF. CDR3 sequence (DNA): TGCGCCAGCAGTTTAGGACAGTACTACAATGAGCAGTTCTTC.

This clone has more than one count but fewer than ten. This chain links TRBV11-1 with TRBJ2-4; D is unclear. Germline V gene sequence: CDR1 SGHAT, CDR2 FQDESV (reference sequence). CDR3 size: 14 residues. Trimming removed 5 bases at V and 0 bases at J, with 8 bases between. CDR3 loop: CASSGQLAKNIQYF. The CDR3, as DNA: TGTGCCAGCAGCGGGCAACTAGCCAAAAACATTCAGTACTTC.

The V call is TRBV3-1 (or the pseudogene TRBV3-2), the J call TRBJ2-2; D is perhaps TRBD2 (5 bases). Trimming pared 2 bases from V and 7 bases from J, leaving 8 bases between. In germline, CDR1 is LGHDT, CDR2 YNNKEL (reference sequence). CDR3 length: 13 amino acids. This CDR3 reads CASSQIGLGELFF. The CDR3 DNA sequence: TGTGCCAGCAGCCAAATTGGACTCGGGGAGCTGTTTTTT.

This clone was detected a few times. The chain uses TRBV28 and TRBJ1-6; TRBD1 might be the D (5 bases). V lost 7 bases to trimming and J lost 8 bases, with 9 bases between them. This CDR3 has 12 amino acids. CDR1 and CDR2 from the germline V gene are MDHEN and SYDVKM. The DNA for the CDR3 is TGTGCCAGCAATGGCAGGGATTCACCCCTCCACTTT. Translation: CASNGRDSPLHF.

This chain connects TRBV7-3 to TRBJ2-3; D may be TRBD2 (5 bases). Germline V gene data show CDR1 as SGHTA and CDR2 as FQGTGA. V lost 5 bases, J lost 6 bases, and 15 bases lay in between. This CDR3 has 14 amino acids. CDR3 nucleotide sequence: TGTGCCAGCAGCCCATCGAGGGCCGGCGATACGCAGTATTTT. It yields the protein CASSPSRAGDTQYF.

The chain recombines TRBV28 with TRBJ1-5; TRBD1 is a possible D gene (6 bases). Germline values: CDR1 MDHEN, CDR2 SYDVKM. The ends were cut back, 3 bases at V and 11 bases at J, with 20 bases in the middle. The CDR3 totals 15 residues. The chain's CDR3 is CASSLTGARDGTQHF. The CDR3 DNA is TGTGCCAGCAGTTTGACAGGAGCCAGAGATGGGACCCAGCATTTT. The whole variable domain, remainder taken from reference TRBV28 and TRBJ1-5, is DVKVTQSSRYLVKRTGEKVFLECVQDMDHENMFWYRQDPGLGLRLIYFSYDVKMKEKGDIPEGYSVSREKKERFSLILESASTNQTSMYLCASSLTGARDGTQHFGDGTRLSIL.

This chain connects TRBV28 to TRBJ2-5; 9 bases fit TRBD1. The CDR3 runs to 14 residues. V lost 3 bases to trimming and J lost 2 bases; unmatched junction nucleotides: 1. Germline V gene sequence: CDR1 MDHEN, CDR2 SYDVKM. CDR3 DNA sequence: TGTGCCAGCAGTTTTGACAGGGGGCAAGAGACCCAGTACTTC. Its translation is CASSFDRGQETQYF.

V gene TRBV10-2 combines with J gene TRBJ2-1, with 8 bases aligning to TRBD1. This CDR3 region has 14 residues. Germline assignment: CDR1 WSHSY and CDR2 SAAADI. With 8 bases clipped from V and 6 bases from J, the junction kept 9 bases outside the gene matches. CDR3 amino acids: CASSRGRGPNEQFF. The DNA for the CDR3 is TGCGCCAGCTCTAGAGGCAGGGGGCCCAATGAGCAGTTCTTC.

The chain uses TRBV18 and TRBJ2-7; possibly TRBD1 for D (6 bases). The CDR3 sequence is 15 residues long. Germline V gene data show CDR1 as KGHSH and CDR2 as LQKENI. Trimming took off 2 bases at V and 5 bases at J, with 16 bases between the two ends. The CDR3 region has the DNA TGTGCCAGCTCACCAGGAAACACAGGGACCCACGAGCAGTACTTC. This encodes CASSPGNTGTHEQYF.

V is TRBV18 and J is TRBJ1-1; D remains ambiguous. The V end lost 2 bases, the J end lost 3 bases, and 7 bases lay between the germline ends. CDR3 size: 13 residues. CDR1 KGHSH and CDR2 LQKENI come from the germline V gene. The CDR3 sequence: CASSPTRDTEAFF. In DNA, the CDR3 is TGTGCCAGCTCACCAACCCGGGACACTGAAGCTTTCTTT.

J is TRBJ2-2 and V is TRBV12-3 or TRBV12-4; D call uncertain. With 2 bases removed from V and 6 bases from J, the gap between germline ends came to 7 bases. The CDR3 extends over 13 amino acids. The CDR3 DNA sequence: TGTGCCAGCAGTTTACCGTCTGCCGGGGAGCTGTTTTTT. Translated, it gives CASSLPSAGELFF.